Shown below are 8 T cell receptor beta chains from a single sample sequenced in a study of blood T cell repertoires in COVID-19. Data came from immunoSEQ multiplex PCR; TCRdb stores just in-frame clones and leaves some out. The table has some 320,000 clones, more than 90% seen once. The sample consisted of PBMCs or T cells enriched from blood (not recorded which). The receptors here all came from a woman aged 30 to 39 who had been exposed to COVID-19.

J is TRBJ2-3 and V is TRBV6-4; D perhaps matches TRBD2 (6 bases). V was trimmed by 5 bases and J by 3 bases, leaving 9 bases between them. There are 13 residues in the CDR3. Looked up from germline, CDR1 is MRHNA and CDR2 is SNTAGT. Here the CDR3 DNA reads TGTGCCAGCAGTCGGGAGCAGACAGATACGCAGTATTTT. The encoded protein is CASSREQTDTQYF.

This chain uses TRBV19 with TRBJ1-5; tentatively, D is TRBD1 (6 bases). CDR1 and CDR2 from the germline V gene are LNHDA and SQIVND (reference sequence). CDR3 length equals 14 residues. The V gene lost 3 bases and the J gene lost 9 bases, with 15 bases spanning the gap. The CDR3 bases are TGTGCCAGTAGTATCGGGACACCGCTCTGGCCCCAGCATTTT. It encodes CASSIGTPLWPQHF.

This chain uses TRBV4-3 with TRBJ2-1; D is perhaps TRBD2 (6 bases). Trimming shortened V by 0 bases and J by 3 bases, and 15 bases separated the two germline ends. Looked up from germline, CDR1 is LGHNA and CDR2 is YSLEER. The CDR3 sequence is 17 residues long. Here the CDR3 DNA reads TGCGCCAGCAGCCAAGATCTTGGAGCGGGCCTCTACAATGAGCAGTTCTTC. Protein: CASSQDLGAGLYNEQFF.

The rearrangement uses TRBV5-8 and TRBJ2-3; 8 nucleotides match TRBD2. This CDR3 comprises 15 residues. Germline V gives CDR1 SGHTS, CDR2 YDEGEE. The V and J ends lost 2 bases and 4 bases, in that order; junction bases with no gene match: 6. CDR3 residues: CASSLTPGLADTQYF. CDR3 nucleotide sequence: TGTGCCAGCAGCTTAACCCCGGGACTAGCAGATACGCAGTATTTT.

V is TRBV7-2 and J is TRBJ2-1, with 11 bases lining up with TRBD2. The CDR3 extends over 19 amino acids. Trimming removed 11 bases from V and 8 bases from J; junction bases left unmatched: 26. Germline V gives CDR1 SGHTA, CDR2 FQGNSA. The CDR3 DNA reads as TGTGCCGACAAGGAGCAGGTAAGATTTAGCGGGGGGGCCGTGGATGAGCAGTTCTTC. Protein: CADKEQVRFSGGAVDEQFF.

This sequence joins TRBV13 and TRBJ2-7, with TRBD2 matching 14 bases. The CDR3 contains 17 residues. CDR1 is PRHDT, CDR2 FYEKMQ, per germline (reference sequence). V shed 4 bases and J 3 bases; nucleotides not matched to a gene: 8. DNA of the CDR3: TGTGCCAGCAGCTCCTCGGGACTAGCGGGGGTCTACTACGAGCAGTACTTC. It yields the protein CASSSSGLAGVYYEQYF.

The rearrangement links TRBV5-4 to TRBJ2-7; TRBD1 aligns across 10 bases. There are 15 residues in the CDR3. The V gene end was trimmed by 6 bases and the J gene end by 5 bases; junction bases not matched to a gene: 11. Germline V lookup: CDR1 SGHNT, CDR2 YYREEE (reference sequence). As DNA, the CDR3 is TGTGCCAGCACCGAGATGGGGACAGGGGCCGACGAGCAGTACTTC. It encodes CASTEMGTGADEQYF.

This clone was observed a single time. V and J are TRBV3-1 (or the pseudogene TRBV3-2) and TRBJ1-1; D is perhaps TRBD1 (5 bases). Trimming stripped 6 bases from V and 4 bases from J, with 12 bases between. Germline V gives CDR1 LGHDT, CDR2 YNNKEL (reference sequence). The CDR3 runs 13 residues. The CDR3 loop reads CASSIGGGTEAFF. The CDR3 DNA follows: TGTGCCAGCAGTATCGGGGGGGGCACTGAAGCTTTCTTT.